The sample holds one count of the clone carrying this T cell receptor beta chain. The source of the sample is a study of blood T cell repertoires in COVID-19. Across the whole study: Spain, Italy and the United States supplied samples that represented acute and convalescent COVID-19. Sources were T cells, B-cell-depleted T cells, or PBMCs; the material itself was cDNA or gDNA.

As processed by the authors: Reference gene primer amplification yielded estimated nucleated cell counts. Profiled with immunoSEQ multiplex PCR; TCRdb holds only in-frame clones, not every one. The V and J calls and the clone size are those of that table, but D and trimming were determined from the DNA. The sample lists some 30,000 clones, nearly 90% occurring once. The TCR originated in a man aged 55 to 70 with active COVID-19. Source material: peripheral blood.

The CDR3 DNA reads as TGTGCCAGCAGTCCGGGACTCTTCTTACCGAGTCCCACAGATACGCAGTATTTT. This encodes CASSPGLFLPSPTDTQYF. V gene TRBV5-6 combines with J gene TRBJ2-3; possible D gene TRBD2, 6 bases. There are 18 residues in the CDR3. Trimming stripped 5 bases from V and 2 bases from J, with 24 bases between. The germline V gene encodes CDR1 SGHDT and CDR2 YYEEEE.